The next 26 T cell receptor beta chains were all read from a single sample in a study of shared clonotypes between healthy human individuals. Here immunoSEQ multiplex PCR was the method, and the copy in TCRdb shows in-frame clones only, minus some. The table lists roughly 2.4 million clones, almost 96% of them singletons, with approximately 0.13% in the top ten. Sequenced sample: naive CD4+ T cells sorted from blood. The subset denotes: CD45RA+ positively selected. The receptors here all came from a man between 18 and 29 years old in good health.

This chain uses TRBV18 with TRBJ1-1; D ambiguous. CDR3 length: 21 amino acids. V lost 2 bases, J lost 3 bases, and 31 bases lay in between. Germline-derived CDR1 and CDR2 are KGHSH and LQKENI. CDR3 sequence: CASSPSENLFSVFGKDTEAFF. Written as DNA, the CDR3 is TGTGCCAGCTCACCAAGTGAAAATTTATTTTCGGTTTTCGGAAAAGACACTGAAGCTTTCTTT.

This clone was seen once. The chain combines TRBV29-1 with TRBJ2-3, with TRBD1 identical over 7 bases. CDR1 is SQVTM and CDR2 is ANQGSEA in the germline V gene. The ends lost 4 bases at V and 6 bases at J; junction bases unmatched: 4. CDR3 length: 12 amino acids. The CDR3, as DNA: TGCAGCGTTGGGACAGGTGGGGATACGCAGTATTTT. It yields the protein CSVGTGGDTQYF.

Points on this clone: The sample carries other DNA sequences with the same CDR3. This chain uses TRBV5-1 with TRBJ1-1; TRBD1 is a possible D gene (5 bases). Germline V gene data show CDR1 as SGHRS and CDR2 as YFSETQ. The CDR3 runs 14 residues. The V end was cut by 1 base, the J end by 3 bases, with 10 bases between. The CDR3 DNA sequence: TGCGCCAGCAGCTTGCTTGGGGGGGACACTGAAGCTTTCTTT. Its translation is CASSLLGGDTEAFF.

The chain uses TRBV10-3 and TRBJ1-2; D is perhaps TRBD1 (6 bases). CDR1 is ENHRY and CDR2 is SYGVKD in the germline V gene. V lost 2 bases, J lost 1 base, and 8 bases lay in between. This CDR3 has 14 residues. Here the CDR3 DNA reads TGTGCCATCAGTGAGGACAGGATTAACTATGGCTACACCTTC. This codes for CAISEDRINYGYTF.

The chain carries TRBV7-2 and TRBJ1-2, with D tentatively TRBD1 (6 bases). The ends were cut back, 3 bases at V and 6 bases at J, with 14 bases in the middle. Germline V gene lookup returns CDR1 SGHTA and CDR2 FQGNSA. The CDR3 covers 14 residues. The CDR3 bases are TGTGCCAGCAGCTTGGGGGGGCGCATTGATGGCTACACCTTC. Protein product: CASSLGGRIDGYTF.

The chain has TRBV12-5 and TRBJ2-5; the match to TRBD1 covers 9 bases. Germline CDR1 LGHNT, CDR2 FRNRAP. The length of the CDR3 is 15 residues. V shed 0 bases and J 5 bases; nucleotides not matched to a gene: 4. CDR3 sequence reads: CASGLVTGGAETQYF. The CDR3 DNA reads as TGTGCTAGTGGTTTGGTGACAGGGGGTGCGGAGACCCAGTACTTC.

The chain employs TRBV6-6 and TRBJ1-4, with 7 bases lining up with TRBD1. Germline CDR1 is MNHNY and CDR2 is SVGAGI (reference sequence). The length of the CDR3 is 14 residues. V lost 0 bases, J lost 8 bases, and 3 bases stayed unmatched. The CDR3 DNA sequence: TGTGCCAGCAGTTACTCGGGACAGAGGGAAAAACTGTTTTTT. Translating gives CASSYSGQREKLFF.

The chain links TRBV11-2 to TRBJ2-1; 10 nucleotides match TRBD2. The ends lost 1 base at V and 6 bases at J; junction bases unmatched: 6. The germline gives CDR1 SGHAT, CDR2 FQNNGV. The CDR3 loop spans 16 amino acids. Here the CDR3 reads CASSLALLAGANEQFF. CDR3 nucleotides: TGTGCCAGCAGCTTAGCTCTTCTAGCGGGAGCCAATGAGCAGTTCTTC.

As regards this clone: The sample holds other DNA sequences that translate to the same CDR3. The V and J genes are TRBV6-6 and TRBJ1-1; 8 bases match TRBD1. The CDR3 is 12 residues long. The V and J ends lost 5 bases and 5 bases, in that order; junction bases with no gene match: 1. Germline V gene sequence: CDR1 MNHNY, CDR2 SVGAGI (reference sequence). The CDR3 coding sequence is TGTGCCAGCAGTCGGACAGGGACTGAAGCTTTCTTT. As protein: CASSRTGTEAFF.

This sequence joins TRBV7-9 and TRBJ1-5; no reliable D call. This CDR3 is 17 amino acids long. CDR1 and CDR2 from the germline V gene are SEHNR and FQNEAQ (reference sequence). Trimming took 1 base from V and 4 from J, leaving 17 bases between them. CDR3 sequence: CASSLEYGQVGNQPQHF. CDR3 in DNA: TGTGCCAGCAGCTTAGAGTATGGGCAGGTTGGGAATCAGCCCCAGCATTTT.

The rearrangement joins TRBV2 to TRBJ1-5, with D uncertain. Trimming took 6 bases from V and 0 from J, leaving 18 bases between them. The germline CDR1 and CDR2 sequences are SNHLY and FYNNEI. This CDR3 region has 17 residues. For the CDR3, the DNA is TGTGCCAGCAGCAGCCTCGGGTATCAAGGTAGCAATCAGCCCCAGCATTTT. Translated, it gives CASSSLGYQGSNQPQHF.

The V call is TRBV19, the J call TRBJ2-7; 7 nucleotides align to TRBD2. The J segment lost 6 bases and the V segment lost 2 bases, leaving 7 bases of the junction unmatched. The germline CDR1 and CDR2 sequences are LNHDA and SQIVND (reference sequence). The CDR3 totals 14 residues. The CDR3 sequence: CASSISLGGSEQYF. DNA for the CDR3: TGTGCCAGTAGTATATCCTTGGGAGGGTCCGAGCAGTACTTC.

This CDR3 reads CASSISGAAGEQFF. CDR3 in DNA: TGTGCCAGCAGCATAAGCGGGGCGGCAGGTGAGCAGTTCTTC. This sequence joins TRBV7-2 and TRBJ2-1; 7 nucleotides match TRBD2. J gave up 9 bases and V 5 bases, and 10 bases lay outside the gene matches. This CDR3 is 14 amino acids long. The germline V gene encodes CDR1 SGHTA and CDR2 FQGNSA.

CDR3: CASSSRQGGPTGELFF. The CDR3 DNA reads TGTGCCAGCAGCTCTCGACAGGGGGGTCCTACCGGGGAGCTGTTTTTT. This chain connects TRBV5-4 to TRBJ2-2; 9 bases line up with TRBD1. Germline trimming cut 3 bases from V and 5 bases from J; bases unmatched to any gene: 8. Germline assignment: CDR1 SGHNT and CDR2 YYREEE (reference sequence). CDR3 length: 16 amino acids. Variable domain in full (rest from reference TRBV5-4 and TRBJ2-2): ETGVTQSPTHLIKTRGQQVTLRCSSQSGHNTVSWYQQALGQGPQFIFQYYREEENGRGNFPPRFSGLQFPNYSSELNVNALELDDSALYLCASSSRQGGPTGELFFGEGSRLTVL.

CDR3 bases: TGCAGCGCCCGAGCGGGAGGGTCCGGCAATGAGCAGTTCTTC. This translates into CSARAGGSGNEQFF. The rearrangement links TRBV29-1 to TRBJ2-1, with 10 bases identical to TRBD2. V was pared by 7 bases and J by 6 bases, with 9 bases of the junction left unmatched. Germline CDR1 is SQVTM and CDR2 is ANQGSEA. The length of the CDR3 is 14 residues.

The chain has TRBV7-8 and TRBJ2-7, with 7 bases fitting TRBD1. Trimming removed 4 bases from V and 0 bases from J; junction bases left unmatched: 6. Per germline, CDR1 SGHVS and CDR2 FQNEAQ. This CDR3 is built from 15 residues. The CDR3 DNA reads TGTGCCAGCAGCTCCCGGGACAGAAGCTCCTACGAGCAGTACTTC. Translation gives CASSSRDRSSYEQYF.

The chain couples TRBV30 to TRBJ2-6, with D perhaps being TRBD1 or TRBD2 (6 bases each). Trimming took off 6 bases at V and 2 bases at J, with 8 bases between the two ends. Germline-derived CDR1 and CDR2 are GTSNPN and SVGIG (reference sequence). CDR3 size: 13 residues. CDR3 protein: CACRGPGANVLTF. In DNA form, the CDR3 reads TGTGCCTGTCGGGGGCCTGGGGCCAACGTCCTGACTTTC.

In this sample, this clone turned up once. The J gene is TRBJ1-5, the V gene TRBV7-9, with TRBD1 matching over 7 bases. Trimming removed 4 bases from V and 3 bases from J; junction bases left unmatched: 12. The CDR3 consists of 17 residues. Germline V gives CDR1 SEHNR, CDR2 FQNEAQ (reference sequence). As DNA, the CDR3 is TGTGCCAGCAGCTCTTTGACCAGACAGGGAATCAATCAGCCCCAGCATTTT. The encoded protein is CASSSLTRQGINQPQHF.

The V call is TRBV27, the J call TRBJ2-7; D ambiguous. V gave up 6 bases and J gave up 1 base, with 19 bases separating them. Germline assignment: CDR1 MNHEY and CDR2 SMNVEV (reference sequence). CDR3 length: 16 amino acids. CDR3 coding DNA: TGTGCCAGCAGCCCCCACGGTGGTCTCGCATCCTACGAGCAGTACTTC. This translates into CASSPHGGLASYEQYF.

The J gene is TRBJ1-6, the V gene TRBV27, with D perhaps TRBD1 (5 bases). The germline CDR1 and CDR2 sequences are MNHEY and SMNVEV (reference sequence). V dropped 2 bases and J dropped 6 bases, with 17 bases sitting between them. This CDR3 contains 17 residues. The CDR3 protein is CASSLSLGTGLNSPLHF. DNA for the CDR3: TGTGCCAGCAGTTTAAGTTTAGGGACGGGACTTAATTCACCCCTCCACTTT.

The chain is built from TRBV7-2 and TRBJ1-4; D is ambiguous. Trimming removed 1 base at V and 4 bases at J, with 22 bases between. The CDR3 loop spans 19 amino acids. CDR1 is SGHTA, CDR2 FQGNSA, per germline. This CDR3 reads CASSLVATVETIDNEKLFF. As DNA, the CDR3 is TGTGCCAGCAGCTTAGTCGCCACCGTTGAGACGATCGATAATGAAAAACTGTTTTTT. Using reference TRBV7-2 and TRBJ1-4 for the parts outside the CDR3, the full variable domain is GAGVSQSPSNKVTEKGKDVELRCDPISGHTALYWYRQSLGQGLEFLIYFQGNSAPDKSGLPSDRFSAERTGGSVSTLTIQRTQQEDSAVYLCASSLVATVETIDNEKLFFGSGTQLSVL.

This chain links TRBV13 with TRBJ2-2; D gene ambiguous. The CDR3 spans 16 residues. The germline V gene encodes CDR1 PRHDT and CDR2 FYEKMQ (reference sequence). Trimming stripped 0 bases from V and 1 base from J, with 9 bases between. This CDR3 reads CASSLGTTENTGELFF. CDR3 nucleotide sequence: TGTGCCAGCAGCTTAGGTACAACAGAGAACACCGGGGAGCTGTTTTTT.

The chain combines TRBV5-3 with TRBJ1-1; D perhaps matches TRBD1 (6 bases). TRBV5-3 is an open reading frame whose function is uncertain. Trimming removed 3 bases from V and 2 bases from J, with 14 bases in between. This CDR3 contains 15 residues. The chain's CDR3 is CARSSWDNLNTEAFF. CDR3 coding DNA: TGTGCCAGAAGCTCCTGGGACAACCTAAACACTGAAGCTTTCTTT.

The chain has TRBV15 and TRBJ1-4; unclear D gene. Trimming stripped 1 base from V and 6 bases from J, with 12 bases between. Germline CDR1 is LNHNV and CDR2 is YYDKDF (reference sequence). The CDR3 totals 15 residues. The CDR3 DNA is TGTGCCACCAGCAGAGTATCTTCGAGGGATGAAAAACTGTTTTTT. This sequence encodes CATSRVSSRDEKLFF.

This chain joins TRBV27 and TRBJ2-7; possibly TRBD2 for D (6 bases). This CDR3 spans 14 amino acids. V lost 6 bases and J 0 bases, leaving 12 bases between the germline ends. From germline, CDR1 is MNHEY and CDR2 SMNVEV (reference sequence). This CDR3 is CASRAGTGSYEQYF. In DNA, the CDR3 is TGTGCCAGCAGAGCCGGGACTGGCTCCTACGAGCAGTACTTC.

J is TRBJ1-4 and V is TRBV4-1; perhaps TRBD1 as D (5 bases). The CDR3 is 15 amino acids. Germline V gene lookup returns CDR1 MGHRA and CDR2 YSYEKL. Trimming pared 3 bases from V and 8 bases from J, leaving 16 bases between. The CDR3 here is CASSHDSPLGEKLFF. The CDR3 nucleotides are TGCGCCAGCAGCCACGACAGTCCCCTAGGGGAAAAACTGTTTTTT.